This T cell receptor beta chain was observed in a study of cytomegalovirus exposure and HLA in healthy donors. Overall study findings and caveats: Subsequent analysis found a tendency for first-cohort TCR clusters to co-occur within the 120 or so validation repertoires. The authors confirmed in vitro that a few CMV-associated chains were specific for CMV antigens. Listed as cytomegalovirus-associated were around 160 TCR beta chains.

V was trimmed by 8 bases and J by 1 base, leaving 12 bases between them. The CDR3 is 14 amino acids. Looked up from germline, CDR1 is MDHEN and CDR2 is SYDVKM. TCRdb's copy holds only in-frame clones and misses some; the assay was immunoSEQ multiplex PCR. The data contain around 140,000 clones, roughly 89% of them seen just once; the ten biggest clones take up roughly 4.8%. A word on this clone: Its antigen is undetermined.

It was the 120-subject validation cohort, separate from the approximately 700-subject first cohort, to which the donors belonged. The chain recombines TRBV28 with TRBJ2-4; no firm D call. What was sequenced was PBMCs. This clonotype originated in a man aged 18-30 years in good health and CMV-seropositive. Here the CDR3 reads CASSLPRAKNIQYF. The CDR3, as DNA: TGTGCCAGCTCTCTCCCTCGGGCCAAAAACATTCAGTACTTC.